These T cell receptor beta chains were read from a single sample in a study of regulatory T cells in long-lasting Graves disease. TCRdb called the multiplex PCR reads again in MiXCR, with one record for every CDR3 protein. Of roughly 500,000 distinct CDR3 sequences in the sample, roughly 14% are singletons; the top ten hold over 7.5%. The sample was also reused in another study, on T cells in Graves' hyperthyroidism and ophthalmopathy.

Sequencing used peripheral blood mononuclear cells (PBMCs), obtained at new diagnosis, from a patient treated with antithyroid drugs. The receptor set was obtained from a man aged 30 to 39 with Graves disease. Each CDR3 is given with its conserved first and last residue. A D gene is named only where the DNA matches it firmly. Expanded clones are given a class, and other clones once, few, many or no size at all.

clone_size	v_call	j_call	d_call	cdr3_nt	cdr3_aa
few	TRBV19	TRBJ1-2	-	TGTGCCAGTAGCCTGACGGATAGAGGTGGCTACACCTTC	CASSLTDRGGYTF
-	TRBV11-3	TRBJ2-7	-	TGTGCCAGCAGCCGACTAAAAGGCGAGCAGTACTTC	CASSRLKGEQYF
many	TRBV12-3/TRBV12-4	TRBJ2-7	TRBD1	TGTGCCAGCAGTAAAACCGGGACAGTATACTACGAGCAGTACTTC	CASSKTGTVYYEQYF
-	TRBV4-1	TRBJ2-1	-	TGCGCCAGCAGCCAAGATCACGGGGCGAGCTCCTACAATGAGCAGTTCTTC	CASSQDHGASSYNEQFF
many	TRBV10-1	TRBJ2-2	TRBD2	TGCGCCAGCAGTGGCCTAGCGGGAGGCTCCCCGGACACCGGGGAGCTGTTTTTT	CASSGLAGGSPDTGELFF
many	TRBV2	TRBJ2-4	-	TGTGCCAGCAGGCAGACCCTAGCCAAAAACATTCAGTACTTC	CASRQTLAKNIQYF
many	TRBV6-2/TRBV6-3	TRBJ2-1	-	TGTGCCAGCAGGACACAGGGAAGCAATGAGCAGTTCTTC	CASRTQGSNEQFF
few	TRBV12-3/TRBV12-4	TRBJ2-7	TRBD2	TGTGCCAGCAGTTTTGGGACTAGAGATAGGGACTTC	CASSFGTRDRDF
many	TRBV4-1	TRBJ2-1	-	TGCGCCAGCAGCCAGGGGACCTACAATGAGCAGTTCTTC	CASSQGTYNEQFF
-	TRBV29-1	TRBJ2-2	-	TGCAGCGTTGAACCCCGGGGGGAGCTGTTTTTT	CSVEPRGELFF
-	TRBV20-1	TRBJ1-6	-	TGCAGTGCTAGTAAACTTGGTAATTCACCCCTCCACTTT	CSASKLGNSPLHF
few	TRBV12-3/TRBV12-4	TRBJ1-2	-	TGTGCCAGCAGTGGGGGACCCCGAGCTAGTGGCTACACCTTC	CASSGGPRASGYTF
few	TRBV19	TRBJ1-2	TRBD1	TGTGCCAGTAACGAAGACAGGGGTAACTATGGCTACACCTTC	CASNEDRGNYGYTF
many	TRBV12-3/TRBV12-4	TRBJ2-2	TRBD2	TGTGCCAGCAGTCCCATTAGCGGGAGATCTGTCGGGGAGCTGTTTTTT	CASSPISGRSVGELFF
few	TRBV15	TRBJ2-7	TRBD2	TGTGCCACCAGCAAGGGGCTAGCGGGAGGTAGCTACGAGCAGTACTTC	CATSKGLAGGSYEQYF
few	TRBV27	TRBJ2-7	-	TGTGCCAGCAGTCCCTCCGCACGAGGAGGGACCTACGAGCAGTACTTC	CASSPSARGGTYEQYF
few	TRBV4-1	TRBJ2-1	-	TGCGCCAGCAGCCAAGTTGGTAGCAGGGGACAATTCTTC	CASSQVGSRGQFF
-	TRBV6-1	TRBJ2-2	-	TGTGCCAGCAGTGATCTAAAATTTGGGGGGTACACCGGGGAGCTGTTTTTT	CASSDLKFGGYTGELFF
few	TRBV20-1	TRBJ1-6	TRBD1	TGCAGTCCGGACAGGGGTTCGACGAATTCACCCCTCCACTTT	CSPDRGSTNSPLHF
-	TRBV5-1	TRBJ2-5	TRBD2	TGCGCCAGCAGCCCCTCTAGCGGGAGGTCCGGGTTGACCCAGTACTTC	CASSPSSGRSGLTQYF
many	TRBV20-1	TRBJ2-3	TRBD2	TGCAGTGCTACCGCAGGGACTAGCGGGAGAGATACGCAGTATTTT	CSATAGTSGRDTQYF
many	TRBV28	TRBJ2-4	TRBD2	TGTGCCAGCATCCCCGGGGGGGTTGATGCCAAAAACATTCAGTACTTC	CASIPGGVDAKNIQYF
many	TRBV11-1	TRBJ2-1	TRBD2	TGTGCCAGCGGGACTAGCGGGAGGTATGATGAGCAGTTCTTC	CASGTSGRYDEQFF
-	TRBV4-1	TRBJ2-1	TRBD2	TGCGCCAGCAGCCTTGCGGCGGGGGGATACAATGAGCAGTTCTTC	CASSLAAGGYNEQFF
-	TRBV4-1	TRBJ2-1	-	TGCGCCAGCAGCCAAGATCCGGGCCAGGAGGATGAGCAGTTCTTC	CASSQDPGQEDEQFF
many	TRBV27	TRBJ2-6	TRBD1	TGTGCCAGCAGTAGCCCCGGAGGGACAGGGGATTCCGGGGCCAACGTCCTGACTTTC	CASSSPGGTGDSGANVLTF
many	TRBV10-3	TRBJ2-3	TRBD2	TGTGCCATCAGTGGACTAGCGGGAGAAGAGATCACCACAGATACGCAGTATTTT	CAISGLAGEEITTDTQYF
-	TRBV7-9	TRBJ2-3	-	TGTGCCAGCAGCACTCGGACGGATTCGGATACGCAGTATTTT	CASSTRTDSDTQYF
many	TRBV3-1	TRBJ2-1	TRBD2	TGTGCCAGCAGCCAAGATTGGACTAGCGGCTGGGATGAGCAGTTCTTC	CASSQDWTSGWDEQFF
many	TRBV2	TRBJ2-7	-	TGTGCCAGCAGCGAGTTACAGGGAGGATCCTACGAGCAGTACTTC	CASSELQGGSYEQYF
-	TRBV18	TRBJ1-5	-	TGTGCCAGCTCACCCCCGGGGCAGGGAAGCTATCAGCCCCAGCATTTT	CASSPPGQGSYQPQHF
few	TRBV15	TRBJ2-1	TRBD1	TGTGCCACCAGCAGAGATCTGGGGACAGGGGGTAATGAGCAGTTCTTC	CATSRDLGTGGNEQFF
-	TRBV7-9	TRBJ1-2	-	TGTGCCAGCAGCTTCAGGGGTAGCGGCTACACCTTC	CASSFRGSGYTF
many	TRBV20-1	TRBJ1-4	-	TGCAGTGCCGCTTCGGGGCAGACTAATGAAAAACTGTTTTTT	CSAASGQTNEKLFF
many	TRBV6-9	TRBJ2-6	-	TGTGCCAGCAGTTACCGGGTCGCGGCGAGTGTTGGGGCCAACGTCCTGACTTTC	CASSYRVAASVGANVLTF
-	TRBV11-2	TRBJ2-2	TRBD2	TGTGCCAGCAGCTTAGGGCAAGCTAGCGGAAACACCGGGGAGCTGTTTTTT	CASSLGQASGNTGELFF
-	TRBV9	TRBJ2-5	TRBD1	TGTGCCAGCAGCCAGGGGACAGGGGACCGTCCGACCCAGTACTTC	CASSQGTGDRPTQYF
-	TRBV20-1	TRBJ2-1	-	TGCAGTGCTAGAGATAGGAATGTGGGCAATGAGCAGTTCTTC	CSARDRNVGNEQFF
many	TRBV12-3/TRBV12-4	TRBJ1-2	-	TGTGCCAGCAGTTTAAGCGGGAACTATGGCTACACCTTC	CASSLSGNYGYTF
many	TRBV6-1	TRBJ2-3	-	TGTGCCAGCAGCCAGGGAGGCACAGATACGCAGTATTTT	CASSQGGTDTQYF
many	TRBV28	TRBJ2-1	-	TGTGCCAGCAGCCAGGGGACCTTAGGGTCCTACAATGAGCAGTTCTTC	CASSQGTLGSYNEQFF
many	TRBV6-5	TRBJ2-5	-	TGTGCCAGCAGATACTCCGGGAAAGAGACCCAGTACTTC	CASRYSGKETQYF
many	TRBV11-2	TRBJ2-7	-	TGTGCCAGCAGCTTTGGTGGGAGTGGAGAGCAGTACTTC	CASSFGGSGEQYF
-	TRBV6-1	TRBJ1-4	-	TGTGCCGGCAGTGATTCAGTTAGCGTTTGGGAAAAACTGTTTTTT	CAGSDSVSVWEKLFF
-	TRBV6-2/TRBV6-3	TRBJ1-2	-	TGTGCCAGCAGTTACTCTGAGGGAACGTTGAGGGGCTACACCTTC	CASSYSEGTLRGYTF
many	TRBV29-1	TRBJ1-1	-	TGCAGCGCAGATACGGACCGACGGACTGAAGCTTTCTTT	CSADTDRRTEAFF
-	TRBV19	TRBJ2-7	TRBD2	TGTGCCACCGCGGGGGGGGACGCCTACGAGCAGTACTTC	CATAGGDAYEQYF
many	TRBV12-3/TRBV12-4	TRBJ2-4	-	TGTGCCAGCAGTTTGGGGAATATTCAGTACTTC	CASSLGNIQYF
-	TRBV4-1	TRBJ2-1	-	TGCGCCAGCAGTCGCGTTATAAATCACCCGATCTTC	CASSRVINHPIF
many	TRBV29-1	TRBJ2-3	TRBD1	TGCAGAATCGACAGGGGGCCGTCAGATACGCAGTATTTT	CRIDRGPSDTQYF